This T cell receptor (beta chain) is drawn from a study of shared clonotypes between healthy human individuals. General study results and limits: The study found lower generation probabilities in non-shared clonotypes than in those shared by all four donors. Clonotype sharing among donors was thought likely to change with sequencing depth.

About this clone: The antigen is unknown.

The method was immunoSEQ multiplex PCR; TCRdb's version includes in-frame clones alone and lacks a portion of them. Here the sample spans over 2 million clones, 85% to 95% being singletons. Sequenced: naive CD4+ T cells sorted from blood. Subset defined: CD45RA+ positively selected. This TCR was sampled from a man between 18 and 29 years old in good health.

CDR3 amino acids: CASSPGTETYNEQFF. In DNA form, the CDR3 reads TGTGCCAGCAGCCCCGGGACGGAGACCTACAATGAGCAGTTCTTC. The chain couples TRBV11-3 to TRBJ2-1; D possibly uses TRBD1 or TRBD2 (5 bases each). The CDR3 contains 15 residues. Germline assignment: CDR1 SGHNT and CDR2 YENEEA. Between the trimmed V and J ends, which lost 5 bases and 2 bases, there was a span of 13 bases.